A single TCR beta chain is shown here with its context. The germline V gene encodes CDR1 MGHRA and CDR2 YSYEKL. The germline V and J ends were trimmed by 4 bases and 3 bases, with 19 bases remaining between them. The CDR3 covers 16 residues. Sequenced by immunoSEQ multiplex PCR; TCRdb stores in-frame clones only, minus some. This sample has fewer than 80,000 clones; around nine tenths occur once, and the top ten carry more than 4.5%. The data were obtained in a study of technical replicates of blood from several donors. Sample: PBMCs. The chain uses TRBV4-1 and TRBJ2-7; the D gene is possibly TRBD2 (5 bases). The receptor was isolated from a human donor in good health. Some clones in this sample may be carry-over from other donors' samples. CDR3 amino acids: CASSPDIGSGFYEQYF. In nucleotides, the CDR3 is TGCGCCAGCAGCCCCGATATAGGGTCGGGGTTCTACGAGCAGTACTTC.